Listed below are T cell receptor beta chains from one sample, sequenced in a study of T cell responses to AZD1222 COVID-19 vaccine. The method was immunoSEQ multiplex PCR; TCRdb's version includes in-frame clones alone and lacks a portion of them. Of about 35,000 clones in the sample, 75% to 90% were seen once. This specimen was peripheral blood, taken on day 0 of AZD1222 vaccination. The receptors stem from an adult in good health. The CDR3 runs from the conserved cysteine through the conserved F or W. D genes are given only for firm matches. Expanded clones are given a class, and other clones once, few, many or no size at all.

size: NA; J: TRBJ2-4; V: TRBV2; D: NA; CDR3: CASSDIRGGRLAKNIQYF; DNA: TGTGCCAGCAGTGATATCAGAGGGGGGAGGCTAGCCAAAAACATTCAGTACTTC
size: once; J: TRBJ1-3; V: TRBV29-1; D: NA; CDR3: CSVESRNTIYF; DNA: TGCAGCGTTGAATCCCGAAACACCATATATTTT
size: NA; J: TRBJ2-2; V: TRBV11-2; D: TRBD2; CDR3: CASSLEGRGGGTGELFF; DNA: TGTGCCAGCAGCTTAGAAGGCCGGGGGGGCGGCACCGGGGAGCTGTTTTTT
size: NA; J: TRBJ1-1; V: TRBV6-1; D: NA; CDR3: CASSEVGKGEAFF; DNA: TGTGCCAGCAGTGAAGTCGGAAAGGGTGAAGCTTTCTTT
size: NA; J: TRBJ2-1; V: TRBV7-3; D: NA; CDR3: CASSLGSTYNEQFF; DNA: TGTGCCAGCAGCTTAGGCTCGACCTACAATGAGCAGTTCTTC
size: NA; J: TRBJ1-6; V: TRBV6-5; D: NA; CDR3: CASNPRGTANSPLHF; DNA: TGTGCCAGCAATCCGCGAGGGACGGCCAATTCACCCCTCCACTTT
size: NA; J: TRBJ1-3; V: TRBV28; D: NA; CDR3: CASCPRGNTIYF; DNA: TGTGCCAGCTGCCCACGGGGAAACACCATATATTTT
size: NA; J: TRBJ2-1; V: TRBV18; D: TRBD2; CDR3: CASSPVRTSGRGIEENEQFF; DNA: TGTGCCAGCTCACCAGTTCGGACTAGCGGGAGGGGCATAGAGGAGAATGAGCAGTTCTTC
size: NA; J: TRBJ1-1; V: TRBV6-2/TRBV6-3; D: TRBD1; CDR3: CASRPFQGGGTEAFF; DNA: TGTGCCAGCAGACCTTTCCAGGGGGGCGGCACTGAAGCTTTCTTT
size: NA; J: TRBJ2-3; V: TRBV7-6; D: TRBD2; CDR3: CASSLAPAGGTDTQYF; DNA: TGTGCCAGCAGCTTAGCCCCAGCGGGGGGCACAGATACGCAGTATTTT
size: few; J: TRBJ2-1; V: TRBV9; D: TRBD2; CDR3: CASSPRGSGSNEQFF; DNA: TGTGCCAGCAGCCCCCGTGGTAGCGGGAGCAATGAGCAGTTCTTC
size: NA; J: TRBJ1-1; V: TRBV2; D: TRBD1; CDR3: CPGGNTEAFF; DNA: TGTCCAGGGGGAAACACTGAAGCTTTCTTT
size: NA; J: TRBJ2-5; V: TRBV2; D: TRBD2; CDR3: CASSELSGGVRLYF; DNA: TGTGCCAGCAGTGAACTAAGCGGGGGGGTCAGATTGTACTTC
size: NA; J: TRBJ2-1; V: TRBV6-5; D: TRBD1; CDR3: CASRRTGTGNEQFF; DNA: TGTGCCAGCAGAAGGACAGGTACGGGGAATGAGCAGTTCTTC
size: NA; J: TRBJ1-3; V: TRBV3-1/TRBV3-2; D: TRBD1; CDR3: CASRQGGSSGNTIYF; DNA: TGTGCCAGCCGCCAGGGGGGGTCCTCTGGAAACACCATATATTTT
size: NA; J: TRBJ2-7; V: TRBV19; D: TRBD1; CDR3: CASSIGGGVYEQYF; DNA: TGTGCCAGTAGTATAGGAGGGGGCGTCTACGAGCAGTACTTC
size: NA; J: TRBJ1-6; V: TRBV28; D: TRBD1; CDR3: CAGKSGTGESPLHF; DNA: TGTGCCGGAAAGTCCGGGACAGGGGAGTCACCCCTCCACTTT
size: NA; J: TRBJ1-1; V: TRBV7-3; D: NA; CDR3: CASSLGFITNTEAFF; DNA: TGTGCCAGCAGTTTAGGATTCATCACGAACACTGAAGCTTTCTTT
size: NA; J: TRBJ1-6; V: TRBV27; D: NA; CDR3: CASSLDNSPLHF; DNA: TGTGCCAGCAGTTTAGATAATTCACCCCTCCACTTT
size: NA; J: TRBJ2-7; V: TRBV7-2; D: NA; CDR3: CASSLLEAYEQYF; DNA: TGTGCCAGCAGCTTACTAGAGGCCTACGAGCAGTACTTC
size: few; J: TRBJ2-2; V: TRBV12-3/TRBV12-4; D: NA; CDR3: CASSYSSTGELFF; DNA: TGTGCCAGCAGCTACTCTAGTACCGGGGAGCTGTTTTTT
size: NA; J: TRBJ2-2; V: TRBV2; D: NA; CDR3: CASSGGSRGTGELFF; DNA: TGTGCCAGCAGTGGGGGCTCCCGGGGCACCGGGGAGCTGTTTTTT
size: NA; J: TRBJ1-2; V: TRBV19; D: NA; CDR3: CASKMRDQDYGYTF; DNA: TGTGCCAGTAAGATGAGGGATCAGGACTATGGCTACACCTTC
size: NA; J: TRBJ1-5; V: TRBV6-1; D: TRBD1; CDR3: CASSETTGGQPQHF; DNA: TGTGCCAGCAGTGAGACGACAGGGGGTCAGCCCCAGCATTTT
size: NA; J: TRBJ1-6; V: TRBV12-3/TRBV12-4; D: NA; CDR3: CASSLVNSPLHF; DNA: TGTGCCAGCAGTTTGGTGAATTCACCCCTCCACTTT
size: NA; J: TRBJ2-1; V: TRBV24-1; D: NA; CDR3: CATSDLGGPGDEQFF; DNA: TGTGCCACCAGTGATTTGGGGGGCCCGGGGGATGAGCAGTTCTTC
size: NA; J: TRBJ2-7; V: TRBV6-2/TRBV6-3; D: TRBD1; CDR3: CASSPRDRREQYF; DNA: TGTGCCAGCAGCCCCCGGGACAGAAGAGAGCAGTACTTC